These 32 T cell receptor beta chains were sequenced from one sample in a study of blood T cell repertoires in COVID-19. The repertoire was sequenced with immunoSEQ multiplex PCR; TCRdb's copy has only in-frame clones and lacks some. Here the sample spans roughly 230,000 clones, around 87% being singletons. Specimen: peripheral blood. The receptors shown here come from a woman in her fifties or sixties with COVID-19, enrolled during active disease.

Only one count was recorded for this clone. The chain has TRBV5-1 and TRBJ2-1, with 9 nucleotides matching TRBD1. The CDR3 is 17 amino acids. J was trimmed by 6 bases and V by 5 bases; bases with no gene match: 15. Germline-derived CDR1 and CDR2 are SGHRS and YFSETQ. The CDR3 region is CASSYPPDRGAFNEQFF. The CDR3 DNA reads TGCGCCAGCAGTTATCCTCCTGACAGGGGGGCTTTCAATGAGCAGTTCTTC.

The chain joins TRBV4-2 to TRBJ2-3; TRBD2 matches at 7 bases. Losses at the gene ends were 0 bases for V and 6 bases for J; bases not matched to a gene: 6. Germline V lookup: CDR1 LGHNA, CDR2 YNFKEQ. This CDR3 is 15 amino acids long. CDR3 in amino acids: CASSQDLRGGDTQYF. CDR3 DNA: TGTGCCAGCAGCCAAGATCTAAGGGGAGGGGATACGCAGTATTTT.

The chain has TRBV4-2 and TRBJ2-7; TRBD2 aligns across 13 bases. This CDR3 contains 16 residues. CDR1 is LGHNA and CDR2 is YNFKEQ in the germline V gene. The junction had 8 bases not matched to a gene; V was cut back by 4 bases and J by 5 bases. The CDR3 protein is CASSPPGTSGEDEQYF. CDR3 DNA: TGTGCCAGCAGCCCACCCGGGACTAGCGGGGAGGACGAGCAGTACTTC.

This rearrangement joins TRBV28 to TRBJ1-2, with 9 positions matching TRBD1. There are 14 residues in the CDR3. J lost 4 bases, V lost 10 bases, and 10 bases had no gene match. Germline lookup yields CDR1 MDHEN and CDR2 SYDVKM. CDR3 DNA sequence: TGTGCCACCACCCCGGGACAGGGTTTCTATGGCTACACCTTC. This sequence encodes CATTPGQGFYGYTF.

The genes are TRBV5-1 and TRBJ2-3, with TRBD2 as a possible D gene (6 bases). The V gene's germline CDR1 is SGHRS and CDR2 YFSETQ. V dropped 0 bases and J dropped 2 bases, with 10 bases sitting between them. This CDR3 comprises 15 residues. CDR3 in amino acids: CASSLVGGTTDTQYF. CDR3 DNA sequence: TGCGCCAGCAGCTTGGTCGGGGGTACCACAGATACGCAGTATTTT.

The V and J genes are TRBV29-1 and TRBJ2-5; 8 bases are shared with TRBD1. CDR1 is SQVTM and CDR2 is ANQGSEA in the germline V gene. Trimming took 4 bases from V and 5 from J; bases not matched to a gene: 6. The CDR3 has 13 residues. The CDR3, as DNA: TGCAGCGTTGGGGAGACAGGGGCTGAGACCCAGTACTTC. Amino acid sequence: CSVGETGAETQYF.

This chain uses TRBV27 with TRBJ1-1; TRBD1 aligns across 7 bases. Germline loops: CDR1 MNHEY, CDR2 SMNVEV (reference sequence). This CDR3 comprises 16 residues. After removal of 5 bases from V and 0 bases from J, the junction contained 9 bases not matched to a gene. In DNA form, the CDR3 reads TGTGCCAGCAGTCCCCAGACAGGGACCATGAACACTGAAGCTTTCTTT. Translating gives CASSPQTGTMNTEAFF.

The chain couples TRBV30 to TRBJ2-3, with D hard to call. V lost 6 bases and J lost 4, with 11 bases in between. The V gene's germline CDR1 is GTSNPN and CDR2 SVGIG (reference sequence). The CDR3 runs 12 residues. CDR3 loop: CACTLEADTQYF. CDR3 nucleotide sequence: TGTGCCTGTACCCTTGAGGCAGATACGCAGTATTTT.

This clone was counted between two and nine times. The J gene is TRBJ2-3, the V gene TRBV24-1, with D unclear. Germline CDR1 reads KGHDR; CDR2 reads SFDVKD. Trimming left V 1 base short and J 0 bases short, with 10 bases between. The CDR3 extends over 16 amino acids. The CDR3 region is CATSDFSRPSTDTQYF. The CDR3 DNA sequence: TGTGCCACCAGTGATTTCTCGCGGCCGAGCACAGATACGCAGTATTTT.

This sequence joins TRBV27 and TRBJ2-3, with D possibly being TRBD1 (5 bases). The V end was cut by 4 bases, the J end by 0 bases, with 17 bases between. Germline lookup yields CDR1 MNHEY and CDR2 SMNVEV (reference sequence). The CDR3 has 17 amino acids. The CDR3 region has the DNA TGTGCCAGCAGTTCGTCCCCAAGCAGGGTTAGCACAGATACGCAGTATTTT. It is translated as CASSSSPSRVSTDTQYF.

CDR3 nucleotides: TGTGCCAGCAGAGCCGGGATCTCCGCCGAAAAACTGTTTTTT. Translated: CASRAGISAEKLFF. The rearrangement links TRBV2 to TRBJ1-4; unclear D gene. The CDR3 loop spans 14 amino acids. Trimming left V 6 bases short and J 8 bases short, with 16 bases between. The germline V gene has CDR1 SNHLY and CDR2 FYNNEI.

The chain joins TRBV9 to TRBJ1-3; possibly TRBD1 for D (6 bases). Germline V gene sequence: CDR1 SGDLS, CDR2 YYNGEE. This CDR3 spans 17 amino acids. V dropped 0 bases and J dropped 4 bases, with 17 bases sitting between them. CDR3 sequence: CASSVAPSGTSGNTIYF. In DNA form, the CDR3 reads TGTGCCAGCAGCGTAGCTCCATCCGGGACATCCGGAAACACCATATATTTT.

The genes are TRBV7-2 and TRBJ1-1, with D hard to call. Trimming shortened V by 1 base and J by 4 bases, and 10 bases separated the two germline ends. In germline, CDR1 is SGHTA, CDR2 FQGNSA. There are 14 residues in the CDR3. This chain's CDR3 is CASSLGMEGTEAFF. CDR3 DNA sequence: TGTGCCAGCAGCTTAGGCATGGAGGGCACTGAAGCTTTCTTT.

This clone was observed a single time. The chain couples TRBV5-6 to TRBJ1-1, with TRBD1 as a possible D gene (5 bases). The germline V gene encodes CDR1 SGHDT and CDR2 YYEEEE. This CDR3 is built from 11 residues. Trimming took off 6 bases at V and 4 bases at J, with 7 bases between the two ends. The CDR3 DNA sequence: TGTGCCAGCAACGGGGGCACTGAAGCTTTCTTT. Translated, it gives CASNGGTEAFF.

V and J are TRBV30 and TRBJ1-3; 7 bases agree with TRBD1. V lost 4 bases to trimming and J lost 5 bases; unmatched junction nucleotides: 11. CDR1 and CDR2 (germline): GTSNPN, SVGIG (reference sequence). CDR3 length: 15 residues. CDR3 bases: TGTGCCTGGAATCCCCCAGGGGGATTCCGAAACACCATATATTTT. It specifies CAWNPPGGFRNTIYF.

The rearrangement links TRBV27 to TRBJ1-4; weak D call: TRBD1 (6 bases). V lost 6 bases and J 5 bases, leaving 13 bases between the germline ends. The CDR3 totals 14 residues. The germline V gene encodes CDR1 MNHEY and CDR2 SMNVEV (reference sequence). This CDR3 reads CASRSQGRNEKLFF. DNA of the CDR3: TGTGCCAGCAGGTCACAGGGCCGGAATGAAAAACTGTTTTTT. Full variable domain (missing parts from reference TRBV27 and TRBJ1-4): EAQVTQNPRYLITVTGKKLTVTCSQNMNHEYMSWYRQDPGLGLRQIYYSMNVEVTDKGDVPEGYKVSRKEKRNFPLILESPSPNQTSLYFCASRSQGRNEKLFFGSGTQLSVL.

The chain has TRBV7-2 and TRBJ1-5, with a weak D call TRBD1 (6 bases). CDR1 is SGHTA and CDR2 is FQGNSA in the germline V gene. The CDR3 loop spans 14 amino acids. V was pared by 6 bases and J by 1 base, with 10 bases between. CDR3 amino acids: CASRAQGSNQPQHF. CDR3 nucleotide sequence: TGTGCCAGCAGGGCTCAGGGGAGCAATCAGCCCCAGCATTTT. Looking up the rest from reference TRBV7-2 and TRBJ1-5 gives the full variable domain: GAGVSQSPSNKVTEKGKDVELRCDPISGHTALYWYRQSLGQGLEFLIYFQGNSAPDKSGLPSDRFSAERTGGSVSTLTIQRTQQEDSAVYLCASRAQGSNQPQHFGDGTRLSIL.

The gene calls are TRBV30 and TRBJ1-4, with D possibly being TRBD1 (5 bases). Germline V gives CDR1 GTSNPN, CDR2 SVGIG (reference sequence). Trimming stripped 5 bases from V and 17 bases from J, with 18 bases between. The CDR3 consists of 11 residues. CDR3 protein: CAWGRDSAQFF. The CDR3, as DNA: TGTGCCTGGGGCAGGGACTCTGCCCAATTTTTT.

The chain employs TRBV30 and TRBJ2-7; TRBD1 matches 9 bases. V dropped 4 bases and J dropped 7; count of bases not matched to a gene: 14. The CDR3 consists of 15 residues. Germline CDR1 GTSNPN, CDR2 SVGIG (reference sequence). The CDR3 reads CAWTSPGTGSGEQYF. The CDR3 DNA follows: TGTGCCTGGACCTCACCCGGGACAGGGTCGGGAGAGCAGTACTTC.

The chain links TRBV5-4 to TRBJ2-6; TRBD2 aligns across 7 bases. Germline V gene sequence: CDR1 SGHNT, CDR2 YYREEE (reference sequence). V dropped 5 bases and J dropped 2; count of bases not matched to a gene: 4. CDR3 length equals 15 residues. The CDR3 protein is CASRPRGAGANVLTF. The CDR3 coding sequence is TGTGCCAGCAGGCCCCGGGGGGCTGGGGCCAACGTCCTGACTTTC.

J is TRBJ1-3 and V is TRBV30, with D possibly being TRBD1 (6 bases). V shed 0 bases and J shed 4 bases, with 13 bases lying between them. From germline, CDR1 is GTSNPN and CDR2 SVGIG (reference sequence). The CDR3 is made up of 15 amino acids. The CDR3 region is CAWSVPQGGGNTIYF. CDR3 nucleotide sequence: TGTGCCTGGAGTGTACCACAGGGTGGAGGAAACACCATATATTTT.

The rearrangement links TRBV19 to TRBJ1-6; the D gene is possibly TRBD1 (5 bases). CDR3 size: 12 residues. The V gene lost 8 bases and the J gene lost 9 bases, with 11 bases spanning the gap. From germline, CDR1 is LNHDA and CDR2 SQIVND (reference sequence). CDR3 sequence (DNA): TGTGCCAGTGGGAGGGGCGGTTCACCCCTCCACTTT. Protein sequence: CASGRGGSPLHF. The whole variable domain, filled in from reference TRBV19 and TRBJ1-6, reads DGGITQSPKYLFRKEGQNVTLSCEQNLNHDAMYWYRQDPGQGLRLIYYSQIVNDFQKGDIAEGYSVSREKKESFPLTVTSAQKNPTAFYLCASGRGGSPLHFGNGTRLTVT.

The V call is TRBV7-2, the J call TRBJ2-5, with 10 positions matching TRBD1. Germline-derived CDR1 and CDR2 are SGHTA and FQGNSA. CDR3 length equals 14 residues. The ends lost 5 bases at V and 4 bases at J; junction bases unmatched: 4. CDR3 residues: CASSTDRGPETQYF. The CDR3 DNA reads as TGTGCCAGCAGCACAGACAGGGGGCCAGAGACCCAGTACTTC.

The chain combines TRBV14 with TRBJ1-1; D possibly corresponds to TRBD1 (5 bases). Trimming pared 4 bases from V and 1 base from J, leaving 10 bases between. This CDR3 spans 14 amino acids. The V gene's germline CDR1 is SGHDN and CDR2 FVKESK. In DNA, the CDR3 is TGTGCCAGCAGCCTACATCAGGGGAACACTGAAGCTTTCTTT. Translating gives CASSLHQGNTEAFF.

This rearrangement joins TRBV7-9 to TRBJ1-2; tentative D call: TRBD1 (5 bases). Germline CDR1 reads SEHNR; CDR2 reads FQNEAQ (reference sequence). CDR3 size: 14 residues. Trimming cost V 1 base and J 8 bases, with 14 bases left between them. This CDR3 reads CASSLVAGMSGYTF. The CDR3 bases are TGTGCCAGCAGCTTAGTGGCAGGGATGAGCGGCTACACCTTC.

This sequence joins TRBV7-2 and TRBJ2-6, with D unclear. CDR3 length: 16 residues. Trimming shortened V by 5 bases and J by 0 bases, and 11 bases separated the two germline ends. The germline CDR1 and CDR2 sequences are SGHTA and FQGNSA. The CDR3 region is CASSATVYSGANVLTF. The CDR3 bases are TGTGCCAGCAGCGCCACAGTTTACTCTGGGGCCAACGTCCTGACTTTC.

There are a few counts of this clone. The chain carries TRBV7-2 and TRBJ1-5; D unresolved. CDR3 length equals 13 residues. CDR1 and CDR2 (germline): SGHTA, FQGNSA. V gave up 5 bases and J gave up 6 bases, with 11 bases separating them. CDR3 protein: CASSPTRGQPQHF. As DNA, the CDR3 is TGTGCCAGCAGCCCAACCCGAGGTCAGCCCCAGCATTTT.

This clone was observed once. The rearrangement links TRBV20-1 to TRBJ1-2; TRBD1 might be the D (5 bases). This CDR3 comprises 14 residues. V was cut by 3 bases and J by 4 bases, with 15 bases left in between. Germline CDR1 reads DFQATT; CDR2 reads SNEGSKA (reference sequence). CDR3 loop: CSASFWQGSYGYTF. CDR3 nucleotides: TGCAGTGCTAGTTTCTGGCAGGGAAGCTATGGCTACACCTTC.

V gene TRBV7-3 combines with J gene TRBJ1-2; maybe TRBD1 (5 bases). V lost 0 bases, J lost 7 bases, and 9 bases lay in between. The CDR3 contains 13 residues. Per the germline V gene, CDR1 is SGHTA and CDR2 is FQGTGA. CDR3 coding DNA: TGTGCCAGCAGCTTAACAGGGGCTTCTGGCTACACCTTC. Translating gives CASSLTGASGYTF.

The genes are TRBV19 and TRBJ2-2; 8 nucleotides match TRBD1. V gave up 7 bases and J gave up 1 base; unmatched junction bases: 5. The germline gives CDR1 LNHDA, CDR2 SQIVND (reference sequence). This CDR3 region has 15 residues. CDR3 nucleotides: TGTGCCAGTACTCTACAGGGGGAGAACACCGGGGAGCTGTTTTTT. Translation gives CASTLQGENTGELFF.

This clone appeared a single time. The chain is built from TRBV7-2 and TRBJ2-7; D remains ambiguous. The CDR3 has 14 residues. Germline CDR1 is SGHTA and CDR2 is FQGNSA. Between the trimmed V and J ends, which lost 1 base and 0 bases, there was a span of 7 bases. The CDR3: CASSLVPVSYEQYF. Here the CDR3 DNA reads TGTGCCAGCAGCTTAGTTCCGGTCTCCTACGAGCAGTACTTC.

This sequence joins TRBV18 and TRBJ1-4; 7 bases line up with TRBD1. Germline CDR1 reads KGHSH; CDR2 reads LQKENI. CDR3 length: 14 amino acids. Germline trimming cut 6 bases from V and 3 bases from J; bases unmatched to any gene: 4. The CDR3 nucleotides are TGTGCCAGCTCCCCAACAGGGGCTAATGAAAAACTGTTTTTT. Residues: CASSPTGANEKLFF.